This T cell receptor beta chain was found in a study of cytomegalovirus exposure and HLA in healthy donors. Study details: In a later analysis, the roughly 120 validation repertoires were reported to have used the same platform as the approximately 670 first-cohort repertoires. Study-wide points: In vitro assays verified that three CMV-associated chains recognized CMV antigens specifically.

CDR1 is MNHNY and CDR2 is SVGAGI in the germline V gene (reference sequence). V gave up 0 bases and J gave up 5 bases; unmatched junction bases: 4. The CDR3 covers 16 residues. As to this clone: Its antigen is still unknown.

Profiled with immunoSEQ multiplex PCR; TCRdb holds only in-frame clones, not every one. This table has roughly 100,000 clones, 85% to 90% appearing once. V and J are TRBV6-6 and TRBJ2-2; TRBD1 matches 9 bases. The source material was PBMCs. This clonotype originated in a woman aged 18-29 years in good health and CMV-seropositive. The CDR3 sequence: CASSYSGTGRTGELFF. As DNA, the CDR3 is TGTGCCAGCAGTTACTCGGGGACAGGGAGGACCGGGGAGCTGTTTTTT.